This TCR beta chain appears in the sequencing data of a study of T-cell memory formation after mild COVID-19 (dated by TCRdb to the early 2020s). Regarding the complete study: TCR sequence clusters from the two donors were largely donor specific. Longitudinal TCRalpha and TCRbeta repertoire sequencing tracked T-cell clones expanding and contracting after mild COVID-19 in a couple of donors. The cohort comprised two young, previously healthy adult volunteers, one female and one male. Study-wide conclusions, independent of this receptor: SARS-CoV-2 specificity of the second-wave clones peaking on day 37 was not confirmed. Balanced CD4/CD8 phenotypes were observed for clones contracting from day 15 to 85, whereas a bias towards CD4+ was observed for a second wave of clones expanding from day 15 to 37. Some responding clones were found in pre-infection memory, which suggests that pre-existing cross-reactive memory T cells took part in the SARS-CoV-2 response. Contracting CD4+ clones appeared mostly in the CM and EM memory subsets, whereas CD8+ clones were enriched in EMRA. Only two mild cases were covered in the study, and larger cohorts including severe cases with pre-infection samples were considered necessary.

Ficoll-Paque density gradient centrifugation was the method used to isolate PBMCs. From the cysteine through the phenylalanine, the CDR3 covers 13 amino acids. The only DNA kept is the CDR3, 39 bases in frame from the first base. CDR1 and CDR2 were assigned from the germline V gene as ENHRY and SYGVKD. Trimming takes 6 bases from V and 4 bases from J, and the germline ends sit 11 bases apart. In this sample, this clonotype turned up a few times. This receptor's antigen is unknown. No base-level quality is on record; no much larger clone is a single base apart. Sequenced using an Illumina NovaSeq 6000. Using 5'RACE with constant-segment primers, TCRalpha and TCRbeta cDNA libraries were constructed, with sample barcodes and unique molecular identifiers added in the process. RNA was extracted from every sample with Trizol reagent. Library amplification was performed in two PCR steps, and a second sample barcode and Illumina TruSeq adapters were introduced in the second step. Sequencing of the libraries was done on an Illumina NovaSeq, producing 2 x 150 bp paired-end reads. As for the authors' bioinformatics: The reads were demultiplexed and collapsed into UMI-guided consensus sequences using migec v1.2.7. Using mixcr v2.1.11, UMI consensuses were aligned to TRA and TRB V and J templates and then assembled into clonotypes. Expanded or contracted clonotypes were those called significant by both edgeR and NoisET, with noise models trained on biological replicates. For edgeR calls, the cutoffs were a false discovery rate-adjusted p below 0.01 and a log2 fold-change threshold of 1. As an exploratory analysis of dynamics, max-normalized trajectories of the 1000 most abundant clonotypes were examined with PCA combined with hierarchical clustering. Each responding clone was given a CD4 or CD8 phenotype based on the CD4+ and CD8+ repertoires, which had been sequenced separately. The raw public data were reprocessed by TCRdb itself: fastp quality trimming at Q25, MiXCR clonotype calling, in-frame beta chains only. Each record represents a unique CDR3 protein, reported with the most common genes and DNA among its rows. TCRdb's processing, not the authors' own work, is the source of the V and J calls. This sample is represented by some 310,000 distinct CDR3 sequences; more than 20% of them were singletons. The ten largest clones take up 20% to 25% of the sample.

Material: PBMCs or a T cell subset sorted from them (not recorded which). The TCR originated in a young man who had mild COVID-19 (a few samples of this study predate the infection). The sample titles of this study are shuffled in the database, so cell type and time point are left out; the donor was told from shared clones. The sequence joins TRBV10-3 to TRBJ2-3; too little of a D gene remains to name it. The CDR3 reads CAISDDWPDTQYF. The nucleotides are TGTGCCATCAGCGACGACTGGCCAGATACGCAGTATTTT.